This record concerns one TCR beta chain sequence. The antigen remains undetermined. The record originates from a study of T cell responses to AZD1222 COVID-19 vaccine. The study's findings and limits: Regions 160-218 and 743-854 dominated among vaccine-associated CD4 TCRs spanning spike. Without day 14 samples, only post-peak T cell repertoires were studied.

This CDR3 spans 14 amino acids. J lost 7 bases, V lost 4 bases, and 10 bases had no gene match. Germline values: CDR1 SGHDT, CDR2 YYEEEE. Profiling relied on immunoSEQ multiplex PCR, and the TCRdb table lists in-frame clones only, not all of them. Altogether over 85,000 clones are present, about 94% being singletons, with the ten largest covering 2.9%. The J gene is TRBJ2-7, the V gene TRBV5-6; 8 nucleotides match TRBD2. The receptor comes from an adult who received the AZD1222 COVID-19 vaccine. The sample consisted of peripheral blood, taken 28 days after the second AZD1222 dose. DNA of the CDR3: TGTGCCAGCAGCGTCGATAGCGGGGTCGTTGAGCAGTACTTC. It is translated as CASSVDSGVVEQYF.